These 27 T cell receptor beta chains originate from one sample sequenced in a study of T cell clonality in common variable immunodeficiency. Measured with immunoSEQ multiplex PCR; TCRdb has only the in-frame clones, and not every one. The sample shows about 32,000 clones, none of them appearing just once. The sequenced sample consisted of peripheral blood mononuclear cells. Receptors originate from a person between 18 and 75 years old in good health.

This clone has a count of ten or more. The CDR3 end falls 3 residues outside the read, so it is completed with the germline J gene. The V call is TRBV7-8, the J call TRBJ1-2, with D unclear. Trimming cost V 1 base and J 1 base, with 7 bases left between them. The CDR3 has 14 amino acids. The germline V gene has CDR1 SGHVS and CDR2 FQNEAQ. CDR3 DNA (partial): TGTGCCAGCAGCTTAGGCGGAATTAACTATGGC. This codes for CASSLGGINYG. The CDR3 in full is CASSLGGINYGYTF.

This clone was counted many times. The read stops 3 residues short of the end of the CDR3; the missing end is completed from the germline J gene. V usage is TRBV5-1 and J usage is TRBJ2-2; TRBD1 matches 10 bases. Germline CDR1 reads SGHRS; CDR2 reads YFSETQ. This CDR3 contains 14 residues. The CDR3 bases that were read are TGCGCCAGCAGCTTTGGACAGGGGGACGAAAAG. Amino acid sequence: CASSFGQGDEK. The entire CDR3 sequence reads CASSFGQGDEKLFF. The full variable domain, with the rest looked up from reference TRBV5-1 and TRBJ2-2, is KAGVTQTPRYLIKTRGQQVTLSCSPISGHRSVSWYQQTPGQGLQFLFEYFSETQRNKGNFPGRFSGRQFSNSRSEMNVSTLELGDSALYLCASSFGQGDEKLFFGEGSRLTVL.

In this sample, this clone turned up many times. The germline gene is not matched at one end of the junction; a read error may be the cause. The CDR3 is cut off 3 residues early in the read; its end comes from the germline J gene. The genes are TRBV7-7 and TRBJ2-1; TRBD2 might be the D (5 bases). Germline CDR1 and CDR2: SSHAT and FNYEAQ (reference sequence). The CDR3 is 13 residues long. The chain's CDR3 is CASSTDWNNEQFF. The sequenced part of the CDR3 DNA is TGTGCTAGCAGCACGGACTGGAACAATGAG.

The table lists this clone with a few counts. The read halts 3 residues ahead of the CDR3 end, with the missing end drawn from the germline J gene. The chain carries TRBV2 and TRBJ2-1; 10 nucleotides agree with TRBD1. The CDR3 runs 16 residues. V shed 5 bases and J 2 bases; nucleotides not matched to a gene: 6. CDR1 and CDR2 from the germline V gene are SNHLY and FYNNEI. This chain's CDR3 is CASSSVGQGAYNEQFF. CDR3 DNA, as far as it was read: TGTGCCAGCAGTTCTGTAGGACAGGGGGCCTACAATGAG.

This clone has ten or more counts. Coverage ceases 3 residues before the CDR3 finishes, and the germline J gene fills in the end. The chain employs TRBV7-2 and TRBJ1-2, with a weak D call TRBD1 (6 bases). Trimming removed 3 bases from V and 4 bases from J, with 12 bases in between. Germline lookup yields CDR1 SGHTA and CDR2 FQGNSA. The CDR3 spans 14 residues. The covered CDR3 bases are TGTGCCAGCAGCTTGGGGGGGCCGGGCTATGGC. It is translated as CASSLGGPGYG. The complete CDR3 reads CASSLGGPGYGYTF.

This clone was detected many times. The read finishes 3 residues shy of the CDR3 end, and the germline J gene is used to complete it. The chain has TRBV19 and TRBJ2-3; 7 nucleotides agree with TRBD1. This CDR3 spans 12 amino acids. The germline V gene has CDR1 LNHDA and CDR2 SQIVND (reference sequence). V shed 8 bases and J 2 bases; nucleotides not matched to a gene: 1. The CDR3 protein is CASQGDTDTQYF. CDR3 DNA, as far as it was read: TGTGCCAGTCAGGGGGACACAGATACG.

Only a few counts were recorded for this clone. At one end, the junction sequence differs from germline, possibly due to a read error. The sequence runs out 3 residues before the end of the CDR3; the remainder is reconstructed from the germline J gene. The V gene is TRBV18, the J gene TRBJ2-7; no clear D. Germline values: CDR1 KGHSH, CDR2 LQKENI. The CDR3 has 12 residues. The sequenced CDR3 bases are TGTGCCAGCTCACCACCCTCCTCCGAG. Its translation is CASSPPSSE. From start to end, the CDR3 is CASSPPSSEQYF.

This clone was found many times. The CDR3 is cut off 3 residues early in the read; its end comes from the germline J gene. The chain couples TRBV2 to TRBJ2-2, with 12 nucleotides matching TRBD2. This CDR3 is 17 amino acids long. Germline V lookup: CDR1 SNHLY, CDR2 FYNNEI. V lost 1 base, J lost 5 bases, and 5 bases stayed unmatched. The CDR3 sequence is CASSEGLAGVYTGELFF. CDR3 DNA, as far as it was read: TGTGCCAGCAGTGAAGGACTAGCGGGAGTATATACCGGGGAG.

This clone has a count of ten or more. The CDR3 end lies 3 residues beyond the end of the read and is filled in from the germline J gene. This sequence joins TRBV5-1 and TRBJ1-4; the match to TRBD1 covers 9 bases. This CDR3 has 16 residues. Per the germline V gene, CDR1 is SGHRS and CDR2 is YFSETQ. Unmatched junction bases numbered 7, after V lost 0 bases and J lost 7 bases. The CDR3 protein is CASSLGDRAEAEKLFF. CDR3 bases read: TGCGCCAGCAGCTTGGGGGACAGGGCGGAAGCTGAAAAA.

This clone has ten or more counts. The read gets to within 3 residues of the CDR3 end, and the germline J gene fills in the rest. The rearrangement uses TRBV20-1 and TRBJ2-1; perhaps TRBD1 as D (6 bases). V dropped 0 bases and J dropped 7 bases, with 16 bases sitting between them. CDR3 length: 15 residues. Germline lookup yields CDR1 DFQATT and CDR2 SNEGSKA (reference sequence). The sequenced part of the CDR3 DNA is TGCAGTGCTAGAGATCCGGTACAGGGTAAGAATGAG. Translation: CSARDPVQGKNE. The CDR3, in full, reads CSARDPVQGKNEQFF.

This clone was picked up many times. The DNA ends 3 residues before the CDR3 does, and the rest of the CDR3 is filled in from the germline J gene. The gene calls are TRBV20-1 and TRBJ2-7; 12 bases align to TRBD1. The germline V gene has CDR1 DFQATT and CDR2 SNEGSKA (reference sequence). The CDR3 is made up of 15 amino acids. V gave up 5 bases and J gave up 6 bases; unmatched junction bases: 11. Here the CDR3 reads CSAPQGTGGVGEQYF. The covered CDR3 bases are TGCAGTGCTCCACAAGGGACAGGGGGCGTGGGCGAG.

The table lists this clone with many counts. The observed sequence ends 3 residues before the CDR3 terminus, with the missing tail filled in from the germline J gene. This chain joins TRBV28 and TRBJ2-3, with D maybe TRBD1 (6 bases). The CDR3 has 16 amino acids. Trimming pared 6 bases from V and 2 bases from J, leaving 18 bases between. Germline V lookup: CDR1 MDHEN, CDR2 SYDVKM. The CDR3 here is CASRFRDTSYTDTQYF. The part of the CDR3 DNA that was read is TGTGCCAGCAGATTCCGGGACACCAGTTACACAGATACG.

With respect to this clone: The CDR3 end is not reached by the read, which stops 3 residues before it; the germline J gene fills it in. The gene calls are TRBV2 and TRBJ1-1, with D perhaps TRBD1 (5 bases). The germline CDR1 and CDR2 sequences are SNHLY and FYNNEI. The CDR3 covers 13 residues. The part of the CDR3 DNA that was read is TGTGCCAGCAGTGATGACCGGGACTCCCTA. Translating gives CASSDDRDSL. The entire CDR3 reads CASSDDRDSLAFF.

About this clone itself: The read ends 3 residues before the CDR3 terminus; that terminus is restored from the germline J gene. This chain links TRBV18 with TRBJ2-5; D call uncertain. With 4 bases removed from V and 1 base from J, the gap between germline ends came to 7 bases. CDR1 is KGHSH, CDR2 LQKENI, per germline. The CDR3 contains 13 residues. The CDR3 bases that were read are TGTGCCAGCTCACAAACGGTCCAAGAGACC. Translating it yields CASSQTVQET. The full-length CDR3 reads as CASSQTVQETQYF.

This clone was recorded at least ten times. With the read ending 3 residues before the CDR3 end, the germline J gene is used to fill in that end. This chain joins TRBV7-3 and TRBJ2-2; TRBD1 aligns across 8 bases. The CDR3 sequence is 15 residues long. J lost 7 bases, V lost 5 bases, and 9 bases had no gene match. CDR1 and CDR2 from the germline V gene are SGHTA and FQGTGA. The CDR3: CASSPGQATFGELFF. The CDR3 bases that were read are TGTGCCAGCAGCCCGGGACAGGCTACCTTCGGGGAG.

The table lists this clone with many counts. The CDR3 bases that were read are TGCAGTGCTAGATCAGTAGCGGGGGTTCTGCGGAATGAG. Encoded protein: CSARSVAGVLRNE. The entire CDR3 is CSARSVAGVLRNEQFF. This chain connects TRBV20-1 to TRBJ2-1, with 9 bases matching TRBD2. The read stops 3 residues short of the end of the CDR3; the missing end is completed from the germline J gene. There are 16 residues in the CDR3. The germline V gene has CDR1 DFQATT and CDR2 SNEGSKA (reference sequence). The trim removed 2 bases at V and 7 bases at J, leaving 12 bases unmatched.

This clone has a count of ten or more. The observed sequence ends 3 residues before the CDR3 terminus, with the missing tail filled in from the germline J gene. The gene calls are TRBV7-2 and TRBJ1-1; D is unclear. In germline, CDR1 is SGHTA, CDR2 FQGNSA. This CDR3 spans 15 amino acids. V was pared by 4 bases and J by 0 bases, with 12 bases between. Incomplete CDR3 DNA: TGTGCCAGCAGCTCGACCCCGGGTCTGAACACTGAA. Encoded protein: CASSSTPGLNTE. The complete CDR3 protein is CASSSTPGLNTEAFF.

In regard to this clone: A read error may account for a junction end that differs from germline. The CDR3 end lies 3 residues beyond the end of the read and is filled in from the germline J gene. Different DNA sequences within this sample yield the same CDR3. The chain has TRBV7-6 and TRBJ1-3; tentatively, D is TRBD1 (6 bases). The CDR3 extends over 17 amino acids. Germline V gene sequence: CDR1 SGHVS, CDR2 FNYEAQ. CDR3 bases read: TGTGCCAGCAGCCCGAGCGGCCAGGGGCGCTCTGGAAACACG. Protein sequence: CASSPSGQGRSGNT. The CDR3 as a whole reads CASSPSGQGRSGNTIYF.

The table lists this clone with many counts. The read stops 3 residues short of the end of the CDR3; the missing end is completed from the germline J gene. The chain joins TRBV7-2 to TRBJ1-1; D is ambiguous. From germline, CDR1 is SGHTA and CDR2 FQGNSA. V lost 5 bases, J lost 4 bases, and 14 bases lay in between. The CDR3 covers 14 residues. The chain's CDR3 is CASSRGDGSTEAFF. The covered CDR3 bases are TGTGCCAGCAGCCGCGGGGATGGGAGCACTGAA. The variable domain in full, with the rest retrieved from reference TRBV7-2 and TRBJ1-1, is GAGVSQSPSNKVTEKGKDVELRCDPISGHTALYWYRQSLGQGLEFLIYFQGNSAPDKSGLPSDRFSAERTGGSVSTLTIQRTQQEDSAVYLCASSRGDGSTEAFFGQGTRLTVV.

Ten or more counts support this clone. The sequenced fragment ends 3 residues before the CDR3 boundary, so the rest is inferred from the germline J gene. V and J are TRBV30 and TRBJ2-5; D unclear. V was trimmed by 4 bases and J by 4 bases, leaving 10 bases between them. Germline CDR1 and CDR2: GTSNPN and SVGIG (reference sequence). The CDR3 totals 12 residues. The CDR3 bases that were read are TGTGCCTGGAATCTAGGAACAGAGACC. It yields the protein CAWNLGTET. The CDR3, in full, reads CAWNLGTETQYF. Drawing the rest from reference TRBV30 and TRBJ2-5, the complete variable domain is SQTIHQWPATLVQPVGSPLSLECTVEGTSNPNLYWYRQAAGRGLQLLFYSVGIGQISSEVPQNLSASRPQDRQFILSSKKLLLSDSGFYLCAWNLGTETQYFGPGTRLLVL.

This clone was observed at least ten times. Read coverage stops 3 residues before the CDR3 terminus; the germline J gene supplies the remainder. The chain carries TRBV5-1 and TRBJ1-5, with 9 bases matching TRBD1. The CDR3 spans 15 residues. The ends lost 3 bases at V and 0 bases at J; junction bases unmatched: 1. In germline, CDR1 is SGHRS, CDR2 YFSETQ. The sequenced part of the CDR3 DNA is TGCGCCAGCAGCTCGACAGGGGGTAGCAATCAGCCC. It encodes CASSSTGGSNQP. In full, the CDR3 reads CASSSTGGSNQPQHF. Looking up the rest from reference TRBV5-1 and TRBJ1-5 gives the full variable domain: KAGVTQTPRYLIKTRGQQVTLSCSPISGHRSVSWYQQTPGQGLQFLFEYFSETQRNKGNFPGRFSGRQFSNSRSEMNVSTLELGDSALYLCASSSTGGSNQPQHFGDGTRLSIL.

This clone was recorded at least ten times. The CDR3 is cut off 3 residues early in the read; its end comes from the germline J gene. This chain joins TRBV19 and TRBJ1-2; TRBD1 is a possible D gene (5 bases). Per germline, CDR1 LNHDA and CDR2 SQIVND (reference sequence). This CDR3 is built from 14 residues. The covered CDR3 bases are TGTGCCAGTAGGGACCTGCCCGTCACAGGAGGC. Residues: CASRDLPVTGG. The full CDR3 protein is CASRDLPVTGGYTF. Full variable domain (outside the CDR3, taken from reference TRBV19 and TRBJ1-2): DGGITQSPKYLFRKEGQNVTLSCEQNLNHDAMYWYRQDPGQGLRLIYYSQIVNDFQKGDIAEGYSVSREKKESFPLTVTSAQKNPTAFYLCASRDLPVTGGYTFGSGTRLTVV.

With respect to this clone: From the germline J gene comes the end of the CDR3, since the read stops 3 residues before it. This chain links TRBV5-1 with TRBJ2-1; 10 nucleotides match TRBD2. The CDR3 is 16 residues long. The ends lost 0 bases at V and 5 bases at J; junction bases unmatched: 5. In germline, CDR1 is SGHRS, CDR2 YFSETQ. CDR3 DNA, as far as it was read: TGCGCCAGCAGCTTGGGGGGTAGCGGGGGGCACAATGAG. Amino acids: CASSLGGSGGHNE. The whole CDR3 protein reads CASSLGGSGGHNEQFF.

Ten or more counts support this clone. The read stops 3 residues short of the end of the CDR3; the missing end is completed from the germline J gene. The chain employs TRBV20-1 and TRBJ2-5; TRBD1 matches at 9 bases. The CDR3 runs to 14 residues. The ends lost 1 base at V and 5 bases at J; junction bases unmatched: 5. The germline CDR1 and CDR2 sequences are DFQATT and SNEGSKA (reference sequence). CDR3 amino acids: CSARAGTGQETQYF. The part of the CDR3 DNA that was read is TGCAGTGCTAGAGCCGGGACAGGGCAGGAGACC.

In this sample, this clone turned up many times. The read ends 3 residues shy of where the CDR3 ends; the end is completed using the germline J gene. The chain recombines TRBV20-1 with TRBJ1-4; no reliable D call. The ends were cut back, 3 bases at V and 0 bases at J, with 8 bases in the middle. The CDR3 extends over 14 amino acids. From germline, CDR1 is DFQATT and CDR2 SNEGSKA (reference sequence). The sequenced CDR3 bases are TGCAGTGCTAGTCGGACTCCAACTAATGAAAAA. It codes for CSASRTPTNEK. In full, the CDR3 reads CSASRTPTNEKLFF.

The table lists this clone with a few counts. The read ends 3 residues before the CDR3 terminus; that terminus is restored from the germline J gene. This chain connects TRBV19 to TRBJ2-2; 12 positions match TRBD2. The V gene's germline CDR1 is LNHDA and CDR2 SQIVND (reference sequence). V trimming: 6 bases; J trimming: 6 bases; junction bases outside the gene matches: 5. The CDR3 contains 15 residues. CDR3 sequence reads: CASRILAGGAGELFF. The DNA read from the CDR3 is TGTGCCAGTAGGATCCTAGCGGGAGGGGCCGGGGAG.

At least ten counts were recorded for this clone. With the read ending 3 residues before the CDR3 end, the germline J gene is used to fill in that end. The rearrangement uses TRBV2 and TRBJ2-3; 12 nucleotides align to TRBD2. Germline V lookup: CDR1 SNHLY, CDR2 FYNNEI. This CDR3 contains 17 residues. Trimming cost V 6 bases and J 0 bases; bases outside gene matches: 7. The CDR3 spells CASSAGLAGISTDTQYF. CDR3 DNA (partial): TGTGCCAGCAGCGCCGGACTAGCGGGGATTAGCACAGATACG.